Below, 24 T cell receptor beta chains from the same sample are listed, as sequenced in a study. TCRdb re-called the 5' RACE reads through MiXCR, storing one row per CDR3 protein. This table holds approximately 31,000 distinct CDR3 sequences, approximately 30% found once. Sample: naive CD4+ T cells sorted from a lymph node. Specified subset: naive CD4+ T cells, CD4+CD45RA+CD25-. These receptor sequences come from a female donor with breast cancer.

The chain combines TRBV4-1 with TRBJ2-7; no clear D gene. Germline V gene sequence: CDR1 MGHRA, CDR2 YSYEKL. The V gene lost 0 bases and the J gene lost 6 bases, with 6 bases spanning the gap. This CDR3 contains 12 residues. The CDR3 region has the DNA TGCGCCAGCAGCCAAGATAGCCTCGAGCAGTACTTC. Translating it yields CASSQDSLEQYF.

CDR3 coding DNA: TGCGCCAGCAGCTTTGGGGAGGGTGAAGCTTTCTTT. Translating gives CASSFGEGEAFF. The chain carries TRBV5-1 and TRBJ1-1, with D unclear. Germline-derived CDR1 and CDR2 are SGHRS and YFSETQ. V was pared by 2 bases and J by 7 bases, with 9 bases between. The CDR3 is 12 amino acids.

In DNA, the CDR3 is TGTGCCAGCAGTTCGGGGGGGGCGCCCGGTTCAGATACGCAGTATTTT. Amino acid sequence: CASSSGGAPGSDTQYF. The chain is built from TRBV12-3 or TRBV12-4 and TRBJ2-3; 8 positions match TRBD2. Losses at the gene ends were 4 bases for V and 4 bases for J; bases not matched to a gene: 10. CDR3 length: 16 amino acids.

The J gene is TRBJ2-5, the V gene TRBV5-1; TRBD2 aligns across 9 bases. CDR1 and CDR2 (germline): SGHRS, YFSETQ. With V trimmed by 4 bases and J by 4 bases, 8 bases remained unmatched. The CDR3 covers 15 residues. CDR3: CASSLSGGYRETQYF. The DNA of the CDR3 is TGCGCCAGCAGCCTCAGCGGGGGGTATAGAGAGACCCAGTACTTC. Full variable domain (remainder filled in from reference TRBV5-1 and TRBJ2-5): KAGVTQTPRYLIKTRGQQVTLSCSPISGHRSVSWYQQTPGQGLQFLFEYFSETQRNKGNFPGRFSGRQFSNSRSEMNVSTLELGDSALYLCASSLSGGYRETQYFGPGTRLLVL.

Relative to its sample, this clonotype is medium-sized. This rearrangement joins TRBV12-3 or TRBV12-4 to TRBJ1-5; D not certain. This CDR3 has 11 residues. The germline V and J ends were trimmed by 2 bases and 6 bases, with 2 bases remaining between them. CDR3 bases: TGTGCCAGCAGTTTAAGTCAGCCCCAGCATTTT. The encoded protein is CASSLSQPQHF.

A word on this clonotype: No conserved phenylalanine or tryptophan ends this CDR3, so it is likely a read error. Here the CDR3 reads CASSQRQQPSTDTQYS. In DNA, the CDR3 is TGCGCCAGCAGCCAGCGACAGCAACCAAGCACAGATACGCAGTATTCT. The chain recombines TRBV5-1 with TRBJ2-3; possibly TRBD1 for D (5 bases). CDR1 and CDR2 from the germline V gene are SGHRS and YFSETQ. Deletions cut 4 bases from V and 0 bases from J, with 15 bases between. This CDR3 is built from 16 residues.

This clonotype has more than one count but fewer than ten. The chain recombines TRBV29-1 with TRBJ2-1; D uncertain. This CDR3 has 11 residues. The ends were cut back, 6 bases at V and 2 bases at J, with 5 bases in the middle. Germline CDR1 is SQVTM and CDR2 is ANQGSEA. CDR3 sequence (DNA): TGCAGCGTGTTACCCTACAATGAGCAGTTCTTC. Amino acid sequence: CSVLPYNEQFF.

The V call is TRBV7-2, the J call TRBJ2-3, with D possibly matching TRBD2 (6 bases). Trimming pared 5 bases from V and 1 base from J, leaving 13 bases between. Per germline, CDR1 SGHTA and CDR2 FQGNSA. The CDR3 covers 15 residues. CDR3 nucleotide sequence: TGTGCCAGCAGCCCTTTGATAGCGGGCACAGATACGCAGTATTTT. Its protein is CASSPLIAGTDTQYF. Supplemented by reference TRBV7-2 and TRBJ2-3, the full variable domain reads GAGVSQSPSNKVTEKGKDVELRCDPISGHTALYWYRQSLGQGLEFLIYFQGNSAPDKSGLPSDRFSAERTGGSVSTLTIQRTQQEDSAVYLCASSPLIAGTDTQYFGPGTRLTVL.

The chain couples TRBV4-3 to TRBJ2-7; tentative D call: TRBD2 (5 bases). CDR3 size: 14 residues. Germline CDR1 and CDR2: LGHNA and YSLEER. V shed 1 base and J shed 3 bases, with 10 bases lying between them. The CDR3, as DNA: TGCGCCAGCAGCCAAGGAGGGTACAGCTACGAGCAGTACTTC. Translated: CASSQGGYSYEQYF.

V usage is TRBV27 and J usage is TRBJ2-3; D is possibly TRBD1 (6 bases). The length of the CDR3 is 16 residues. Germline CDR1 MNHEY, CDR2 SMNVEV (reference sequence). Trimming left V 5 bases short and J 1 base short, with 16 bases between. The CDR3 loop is CASSPRTAKGTDTQYF. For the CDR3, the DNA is TGTGCCAGCAGTCCCAGGACAGCTAAAGGCACAGATACGCAGTATTTT.

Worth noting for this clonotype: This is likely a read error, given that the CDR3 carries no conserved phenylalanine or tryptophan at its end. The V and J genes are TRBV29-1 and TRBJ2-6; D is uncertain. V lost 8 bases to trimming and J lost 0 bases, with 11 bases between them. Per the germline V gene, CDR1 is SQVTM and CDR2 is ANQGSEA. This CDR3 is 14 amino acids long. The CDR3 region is CSMHLTSGANVLTL. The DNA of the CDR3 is TGCAGCATGCACCTGACCTCTGGGGCCAACGTCCTGACTCTC.

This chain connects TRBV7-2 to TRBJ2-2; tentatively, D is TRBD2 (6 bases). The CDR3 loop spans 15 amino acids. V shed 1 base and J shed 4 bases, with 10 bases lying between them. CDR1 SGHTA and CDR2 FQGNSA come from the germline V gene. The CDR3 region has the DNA TGTGCCAGCAGCTTAGAGCCTAGCGCCACCGGGGAGCTGTTTTTT. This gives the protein CASSLEPSATGELFF.

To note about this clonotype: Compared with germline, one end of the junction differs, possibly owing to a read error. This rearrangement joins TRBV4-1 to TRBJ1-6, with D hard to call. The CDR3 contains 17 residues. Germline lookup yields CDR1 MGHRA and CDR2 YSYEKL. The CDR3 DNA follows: TGCGCCAGCGGCCACGTAGACCTAACCTCCTATAATTCACCCCTCCACTTT. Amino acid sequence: CASGHVDLTSYNSPLHF.

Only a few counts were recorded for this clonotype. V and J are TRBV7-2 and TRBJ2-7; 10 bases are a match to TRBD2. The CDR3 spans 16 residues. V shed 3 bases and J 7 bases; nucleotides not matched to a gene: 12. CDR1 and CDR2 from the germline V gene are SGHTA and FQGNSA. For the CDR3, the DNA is TGTGCCAGCAGCTTGCTAGAAGCGGGAGGGGTTGGGGAGCAGTACTTC. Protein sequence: CASSLLEAGGVGEQYF.

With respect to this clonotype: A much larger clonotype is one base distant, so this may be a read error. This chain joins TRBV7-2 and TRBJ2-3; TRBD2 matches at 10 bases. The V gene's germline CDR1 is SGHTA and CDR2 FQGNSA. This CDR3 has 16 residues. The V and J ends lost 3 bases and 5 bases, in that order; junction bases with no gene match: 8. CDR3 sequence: CTSSFGAGGPRDTQYF. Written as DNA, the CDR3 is TGTACCAGCAGCTTCGGAGCGGGGGGGCCGCGAGATACGCAGTATTTT.

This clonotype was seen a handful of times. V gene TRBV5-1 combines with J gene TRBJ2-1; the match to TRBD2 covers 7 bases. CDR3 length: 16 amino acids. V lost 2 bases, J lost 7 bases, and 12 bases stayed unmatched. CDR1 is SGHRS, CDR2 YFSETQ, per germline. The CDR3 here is CASSFFASGQGNEQFF. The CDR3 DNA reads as TGCGCCAGCAGCTTCTTCGCTAGCGGCCAAGGGAATGAGCAGTTCTTC. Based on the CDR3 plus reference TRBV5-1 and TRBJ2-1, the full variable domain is KAGVTQTPRYLIKTRGQQVTLSCSPISGHRSVSWYQQTPGQGLQFLFEYFSETQRNKGNFPGRFSGRQFSNSRSEMNVSTLELGDSALYLCASSFFASGQGNEQFFGPGTRLTVL.

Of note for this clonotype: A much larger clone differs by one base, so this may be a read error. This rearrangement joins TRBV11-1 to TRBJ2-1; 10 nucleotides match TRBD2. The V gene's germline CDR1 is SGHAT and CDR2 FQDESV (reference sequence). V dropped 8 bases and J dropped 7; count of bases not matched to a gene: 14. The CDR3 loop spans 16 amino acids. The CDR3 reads CASGQDSSGSGNEQFF. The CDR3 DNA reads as TGTGCCAGCGGCCAAGACTCTAGCGGGAGTGGTAATGAGCAGTTCTTC.

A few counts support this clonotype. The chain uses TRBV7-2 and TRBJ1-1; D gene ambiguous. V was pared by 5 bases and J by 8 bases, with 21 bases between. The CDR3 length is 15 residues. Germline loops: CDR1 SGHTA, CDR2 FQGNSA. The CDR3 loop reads CASSDAGRADEEAFF. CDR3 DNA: TGTGCCAGCAGCGATGCCGGTAGGGCGGACGAAGAAGCTTTCTTT.

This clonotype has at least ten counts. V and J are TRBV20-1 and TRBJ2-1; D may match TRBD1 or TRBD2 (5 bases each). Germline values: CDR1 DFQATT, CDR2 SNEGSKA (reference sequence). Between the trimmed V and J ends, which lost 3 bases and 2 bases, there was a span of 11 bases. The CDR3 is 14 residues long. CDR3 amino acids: CSASFGTAYNEQFF. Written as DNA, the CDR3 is TGCAGTGCTAGTTTCGGGACCGCCTACAATGAGCAGTTCTTC.

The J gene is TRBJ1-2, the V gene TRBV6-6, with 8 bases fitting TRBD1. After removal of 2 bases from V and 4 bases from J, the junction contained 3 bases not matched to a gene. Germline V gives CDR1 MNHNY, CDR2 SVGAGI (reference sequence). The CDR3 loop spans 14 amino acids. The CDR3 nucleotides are TGTGCCAGCAGTTACAGACAGGGGAGCTATGGCTACACCTTC. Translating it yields CASSYRQGSYGYTF.

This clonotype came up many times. The CDR3 DNA reads as TGTGCCAGCAGCCACCAGGGGGGATGGACTGAAGCTTTCTTT. Its protein product is CASSHQGGWTEAFF. The V and J genes are TRBV7-6 and TRBJ1-1; 7 bases map to TRBD1. CDR1 is SGHVS and CDR2 is FNYEAQ in the germline V gene. The CDR3 spans 14 residues. Trimming removed 5 bases from V and 5 bases from J; junction bases left unmatched: 8.

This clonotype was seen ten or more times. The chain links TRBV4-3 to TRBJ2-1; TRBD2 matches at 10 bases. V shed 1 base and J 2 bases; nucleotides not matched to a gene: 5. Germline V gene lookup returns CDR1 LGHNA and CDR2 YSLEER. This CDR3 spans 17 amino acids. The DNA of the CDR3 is TGCGCCAGCAGCCAAGTTCCTAGCGGGAGCGCCTACAATGAGCAGTTCTTC. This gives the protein CASSQVPSGSAYNEQFF.

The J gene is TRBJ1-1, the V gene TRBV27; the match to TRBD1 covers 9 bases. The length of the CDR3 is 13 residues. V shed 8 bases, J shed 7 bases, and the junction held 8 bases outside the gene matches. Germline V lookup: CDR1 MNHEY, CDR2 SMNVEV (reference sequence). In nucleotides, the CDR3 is TGTGCCAGCGGATCGGACAGGGGCTATGAAGCTTTCTTT. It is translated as CASGSDRGYEAFF.

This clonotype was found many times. The CDR3, as DNA: TGCGCCAGCAGCTTGACCAGGGGGATTCTCAATGGCTACACCTTC. This codes for CASSLTRGILNGYTF. The chain carries TRBV5-1 and TRBJ1-2; 7 bases are a match to TRBD1. This CDR3 is 15 amino acids long. With V trimmed by 1 base and J by 6 bases, 9 bases remained unmatched. Germline loops: CDR1 SGHRS, CDR2 YFSETQ.